These 24 T cell receptor beta chains share one sample of origin, sequenced in a study of T cell changes during pregnancy in multiple sclerosis. Clones were read by immunoSEQ multiplex PCR, and TCRdb kept only the in-frame ones, dropping some. Seen here are about 110,000 clones, 80% to 95% observed once, and the top ten hold 1.5% to 1.9%. The sequencing here drew on peripheral blood, taken in the third trimester of pregnancy. The receptors here all came from a female donor with multiple sclerosis, enrolled in a pregnancy study.

A few counts support this clone. The chain links TRBV5-1 to TRBJ1-4; D is possibly TRBD1 (5 bases). Trimming left V 0 bases short and J 2 bases short, with 5 bases between. This CDR3 spans 14 amino acids. Looked up from germline, CDR1 is SGHRS and CDR2 is YFSETQ. CDR3 coding DNA: TGCGCCAGCAGCTTGGCAGGGACTAATGAAAAACTGTTTTTT. The encoded protein is CASSLAGTNEKLFF.

V gene TRBV7-9 combines with J gene TRBJ2-7; 11 bases map to TRBD2. The ends lost 4 bases at V and 6 bases at J; junction bases unmatched: 8. The V gene's germline CDR1 is SEHNR and CDR2 FQNEAQ (reference sequence). The CDR3 contains 15 residues. Here the CDR3 reads CASSSTSGSFSEQYF. The CDR3 region has the DNA TGTGCCAGCAGCTCAACTAGCGGGAGCTTTAGCGAGCAGTACTTC.

CDR3 DNA sequence: TGTGCCAGCAGTCAAACCCGTCAGGGCCTGCAGCCCCAGCATTTT. Its protein is CASSQTRQGLQPQHF. The chain employs TRBV2 and TRBJ1-5, with D perhaps matching TRBD1 (5 bases). From germline, CDR1 is SNHLY and CDR2 FYNNEI. The V end was cut by 5 bases, the J end by 7 bases, with 18 bases between. The CDR3 covers 15 residues. The full variable domain, in which reference TRBV2 and TRBJ1-5 provide the parts outside the CDR3, is EPEVTQTPSHQVTQMGQEVILRCVPISNHLYFYWYRQILGQKVEFLVSFYNNEISEKSEIFDDQFSVERPDGSNFTLKIRSTKLEDSAMYFCASSQTRQGLQPQHFGDGTRLSIL.

The chain's CDR3 is CASSPGLAGRYYEQYF. CDR3 DNA sequence: TGTGCCAGCAGCCCGGGACTAGCGGGCCGATACTACGAGCAGTACTTC. The rearrangement joins TRBV27 to TRBJ2-7; 12 nucleotides match TRBD2. The CDR3 has 16 residues. V dropped 6 bases and J dropped 3; count of bases not matched to a gene: 9. Germline V lookup: CDR1 MNHEY, CDR2 SMNVEV (reference sequence).

Comments on this clone: An end of the junction differs from the germline gene, which may be a read error. V usage is TRBV6-1 and J usage is TRBJ1-5; 7 nucleotides match TRBD1. CDR3 length equals 13 residues. Germline lookup yields CDR1 MNHNS and CDR2 SASEGT. CDR3 protein: CASIEDRAQPQHF. The CDR3 nucleotides read TGTGCCAGCATTGAAGACAGGGCCCAGCCCCAGCATTTT.

CDR3: CASSLSREKLFF. CDR3 in DNA: TGTGCCAGCAGTTTATCGCGTGAAAAACTGTTTTTT. This chain joins TRBV28 and TRBJ1-4; no clear D. This CDR3 is built from 12 residues. The germline CDR1 and CDR2 sequences are MDHEN and SYDVKM. With 1 base removed from V and 7 bases from J, the gap between germline ends came to 4 bases.

J is TRBJ1-2 and V is TRBV28; weak D call: TRBD1 (5 bases). This CDR3 comprises 15 residues. Germline V lookup: CDR1 MDHEN, CDR2 SYDVKM. Trimming left V 2 bases short and J 4 bases short, with 14 bases between. This CDR3 reads CASSLNSGWGYGYTF. CDR3 nucleotides: TGTGCCAGCAGTTTAAATTCAGGGTGGGGCTATGGCTACACCTTC.

The V and J genes are TRBV11-1 and TRBJ2-7; no firm D call. Germline V CDR1 and CDR2: SGHAT, FQDESV (reference sequence). The germline V and J ends were trimmed by 5 bases and 4 bases, with 9 bases remaining between them. CDR3 size: 12 residues. CDR3 in amino acids: CASSAQDYEQYF. DNA for the CDR3: TGTGCCAGCAGCGCCCAGGATTACGAGCAGTACTTC.

The chain links TRBV18 to TRBJ2-7; TRBD2 matches at 9 bases. The ends lost 4 bases at V and 3 bases at J; junction bases unmatched: 10. The CDR3 has 16 residues. CDR1 is KGHSH and CDR2 is LQKENI in the germline V gene. CDR3 protein: CASSQNQGREGYEQYF. As DNA, the CDR3 is TGTGCCAGCTCACAGAACCAGGGGCGGGAGGGCTACGAGCAGTACTTC.

V and J are TRBV5-1 and TRBJ1-5, with 10 bases aligning to TRBD1. Germline lookup yields CDR1 SGHRS and CDR2 YFSETQ. This CDR3 has 16 residues. The junction had 8 bases not matched to a gene; V was cut back by 4 bases and J by 4 bases. CDR3 in amino acids: CASSPNPGQGNQPQHF. CDR3 sequence (DNA): TGCGCCAGCAGCCCGAATCCGGGACAGGGGAATCAGCCCCAGCATTTT.

The rearrangement uses TRBV6-6 and TRBJ1-1; 9 bases fit TRBD1. Germline values: CDR1 MNHNY, CDR2 SVGAGI (reference sequence). The CDR3 consists of 15 residues. V lost 6 bases to trimming and J lost 5 bases; unmatched junction nucleotides: 10. CDR3 coding DNA: TGTGCCAGCAGAACGATGGGACAGGGAGGGACTGAAGCTTTCTTT. Translation: CASRTMGQGGTEAFF.

The chain uses TRBV7-2 and TRBJ1-3; D unclear. Germline V gene sequence: CDR1 SGHTA, CDR2 FQGNSA. The CDR3 contains 16 residues. The germline V and J ends were trimmed by 4 bases and 0 bases, with 13 bases remaining between them. The CDR3 here is CASSSNGVSSGNTIYF. The CDR3, as DNA: TGTGCCAGCAGCTCAAACGGGGTGAGCTCTGGAAACACCATATATTTT.

The rearrangement uses TRBV28 and TRBJ1-2, with D perhaps TRBD1 (6 bases). Germline V gene lookup returns CDR1 MDHEN and CDR2 SYDVKM. The CDR3 covers 13 residues. V shed 6 bases and J shed 6 bases, with 14 bases lying between them. CDR3 bases: TGTGCCAGCAGCCCGCAGGGGTGGCATGGCTACACCTTC. Translated: CASSPQGWHGYTF.

This clone was counted a few times. This chain joins TRBV18 and TRBJ1-3, with a possible D match to TRBD1 (6 bases). From germline, CDR1 is KGHSH and CDR2 LQKENI. CDR3 length: 15 residues. Trimming cost V 2 bases and J 4 bases, with 12 bases left between them. The CDR3 coding sequence is TGTGCCAGCTCACCAACACAGGGTAGAGGAAACACCATATATTTT. It yields the protein CASSPTQGRGNTIYF.

A word on this clone: One junction end disagrees with the germline gene, perhaps due to a read error. This rearrangement joins TRBV5-4 to TRBJ1-2; D is uncertain. This CDR3 region has 14 residues. CDR1 is SGHNT, CDR2 YYREEE, per germline (reference sequence). Written as DNA, the CDR3 is TGTGCCAGCAGCTTGTATGCCGCTAACTATGGTTACACCTTC. Protein sequence: CASSLYAANYGYTF.

V gene TRBV25-1 combines with J gene TRBJ1-1, with D possibly being TRBD1 (5 bases). Trimming cost V 2 bases and J 4 bases, with 11 bases left between them. The CDR3 extends over 14 amino acids. The V gene's germline CDR1 is MGHDK and CDR2 SYGVNS. The CDR3, as DNA: TGTGCCAGCAGTGAAACCGGGGGATTCACTGAAGCTTTCTTT. Translating it yields CASSETGGFTEAFF.

This clone was counted only a few times. This chain uses TRBV9 with TRBJ1-5, with D possibly being TRBD1 (6 bases). V was shortened by 2 bases and J by 6 bases, with 9 bases between the two germline ends. Looked up from germline, CDR1 is SGDLS and CDR2 is YYNGEE. There are 13 residues in the CDR3. The CDR3 here is CASSVGGGQPQHF. In nucleotides, the CDR3 is TGTGCCAGCAGCGTGGGAGGGGGTCAGCCCCAGCATTTT.

This chain joins TRBV6-5 and TRBJ1-2; TRBD1 aligns across 7 bases. From germline, CDR1 is MNHEY and CDR2 SVGAGI. The CDR3 consists of 13 residues. The V and J ends lost 6 bases and 1 base, in that order; junction bases with no gene match: 2. The CDR3 coding sequence is TGTGCCAGCAGGGCAGGGGGTAACTATGGCTACACCTTC. It is translated as CASRAGGNYGYTF.

CDR3 loop: CASSYSGLAGDEQFF. CDR3 DNA sequence: TGTGCCAGCAGTTACTCGGGACTAGCCGGCGATGAGCAGTTCTTC. The genes are TRBV6-5 and TRBJ2-1; 9 bases line up with TRBD2. V trimming: 0 bases; J trimming: 8 bases; junction bases outside the gene matches: 5. The CDR3 loop spans 15 amino acids. CDR1 and CDR2 from the germline V gene are MNHEY and SVGAGI.

This clone has just one count. The rearrangement links TRBV6-5 to TRBJ2-5, with 10 bases aligning to TRBD1. The CDR3 runs to 15 residues. With 7 bases clipped from V and 5 bases from J, the junction kept 10 bases outside the gene matches. Germline-derived CDR1 and CDR2 are MNHEY and SVGAGI. The CDR3, as DNA: TGTGCCAGCAAGCCGGGACAGGGGAGTTGGGAGACCCAGTACTTC. Its translation is CASKPGQGSWETQYF.

This clone was recorded once. The chain employs TRBV5-4 and TRBJ2-3; D is ambiguous. The V end was cut by 4 bases, the J end by 0 bases, with 3 bases between. This CDR3 is built from 12 residues. Germline loops: CDR1 SGHNT, CDR2 YYREEE (reference sequence). CDR3 coding DNA: TGTGCCAGCAGCCTTAGCACAGATACGCAGTATTTT. Its translation: CASSLSTDTQYF.

The chain couples TRBV5-6 to TRBJ1-1; TRBD1 agrees at 8 bases. This CDR3 is built from 13 residues. Germline lookup yields CDR1 SGHDT and CDR2 YYEEEE. J lost 5 bases, V lost 5 bases, and 5 bases had no gene match. The CDR3: CASSGQGKTEAFF. The CDR3 nucleotides read TGTGCCAGCAGTGGACAGGGTAAAACTGAAGCTTTCTTT.

This clone was detected only once. This chain uses TRBV6-5 with TRBJ1-1; D remains unclear. The CDR3 has 13 amino acids. Trimming left V 3 bases short and J 6 bases short, with 11 bases between. The germline V gene has CDR1 MNHEY and CDR2 SVGAGI. The CDR3 coding sequence is TGTGCCAGCAGTTATGGGCCGGGGTCTGAAGCTTTCTTT. This codes for CASSYGPGSEAFF.

V and J are TRBV7-9 and TRBJ1-5; 8 bases match TRBD1. Looked up from germline, CDR1 is SEHNR and CDR2 is FQNEAQ (reference sequence). The V segment lost 5 bases and the J segment 0 bases; nucleotides outside the gene matches: 3. The CDR3 is 15 residues long. The CDR3 spells CASSVTGGSNQPQHF. The CDR3 DNA sequence: TGTGCCAGCAGCGTAACAGGGGGTAGCAATCAGCCCCAGCATTTT.